The rows below give T cell receptor beta chains drawn from one sample of a study of T cells after yellow fever vaccination. Via MiXCR, TCRdb re-called the 5' RACE reads, giving one row per CDR3 protein. The sample records 500,000 to 550,000 distinct CDR3 sequences, 21% being singletons. The input for sequencing was PBMCs, taken roughly 20 days after the first yellow fever vaccination. These receptors all stem from a man between 18 and 35 years old who received the YFV17D yellow fever vaccine. The CDR3 runs from the conserved cysteine through the conserved F or W. D genes are given only for firm matches. Clone size is shown for a subset of rows, as once, few, many or a class of expanded clone.

TRBJ2-5 TRBV7-9 few TRBD2 TGTGCCAGCAGACAAGGACTAGCGGGGGAGACCCAGTACTTC CASRQGLAGETQYF
TRBJ1-6 TRBV7-2 NA NA TGTGCCAGCAGAGGGACAATACAAAATTCACCCCTCCACTTT CASRGTIQNSPLHF
TRBJ1-1 TRBV5-4 few NA TGTGCCAGCAGCTCCCCGGACAACTTGAACACTGAAGCTTTCTTT CASSSPDNLNTEAFF
TRBJ2-3 TRBV9 few NA TGTGCCAGCAGCGTAGGTTGGGGGTCGTCCGGTAGCACAGATACGCAGTATTTT CASSVGWGSSGSTDTQYF
TRBJ2-7 TRBV20-1 once NA TGCAGTGCTAGTTTCCCGCTGGCCTACGAGCAGTACTTC CSASFPLAYEQYF
TRBJ1-1 TRBV15 NA NA TGTGCCACCAGCAGAGTCGACACCCCATTCTCCGCTTTCTTT CATSRVDTPFSAFF
TRBJ2-2 TRBV20-1 few NA TGCAGTGCTAGCGCGAACACCGGGGAGCTGTTTTTT CSASANTGELFF
TRBJ2-5 TRBV7-2 few TRBD2 TGTGCCAGCAGCGTACTGACCGGGGGGGTCGGGGAGACCCAGTACTTC CASSVLTGGVGETQYF
TRBJ2-3 TRBV25-1 NA TRBD1 TGTGTCACTTACCCTCCGAGAATCAGGGGGCCTACAGATACGCAGTATTTT CVTYPPRIRGPTDTQYF
TRBJ1-5 TRBV7-2 NA NA TGTGCCAGCAGTGCCGGCAGGGGAGGGCATCAGCCCCAGCATTTT CASSAGRGGHQPQHF
TRBJ1-2 TRBV5-1 NA NA TGCGCCAGCAGACCCGAGGGGCGGGCTTATGGCTACACCTTC CASRPEGRAYGYTF
TRBJ2-5 TRBV5-1 few TRBD1 TGCGCCAGCAGCTCCGGACAGGGGGCACCAGAGACCCAGTACTTC CASSSGQGAPETQYF
TRBJ1-4 TRBV27 NA NA TGTGCCAGCAGTTGGGAGTGGGGGCCTAATGAAAAACTGTTTTTT CASSWEWGPNEKLFF
TRBJ2-1 TRBV19 NA TRBD1 TGTGCCAGTAGTACCAGGACAGGGAAGCAGTTCTTC CASSTRTGKQFF
TRBJ1-2 TRBV7-8 NA NA TGTGCCAGCAGCTTATCGGCAGGGGAGGGTGGCTACACCTTC CASSLSAGEGGYTF
TRBJ2-1 TRBV5-4 few TRBD2 TGTGCCAGCAGCTTGATCAGCGGGGGGTCCAACGAGCAGTTCTTC CASSLISGGSNEQFF
TRBJ2-7 TRBV7-2 NA NA TGTGCCAGCAGCTCCAGGAAGACAGGCATCTACGAGCAGTACTTC CASSSRKTGIYEQYF
TRBJ1-2 TRBV15 few TRBD1 TGTGCCACCAGCAGAGATGGGACAGGGGGCTCGGGCTACACCTTC CATSRDGTGGSGYTF
TRBJ2-2 TRBV5-1 many NA TGCGCCAGCAGGGAGGGGTCTTACGGGGAGCTGTTTTTT CASREGSYGELFF
TRBJ1-1 TRBV12-3/TRBV12-4 few NA TGTGCCAGCAGTTTTTTGGCGGACAACACTGAAGCTTTCTTT CASSFLADNTEAFF
TRBJ2-3 TRBV20-1 few TRBD2 TGCAGTGCTAGAGAGTGGCGGGGGGGGGACACAGATACGCAGTATTTT CSAREWRGGDTDTQYF
TRBJ2-1 TRBV11-2 NA TRBD1 TGTGCCAGCAGGCCCGTGGACAGGGCGGATGAGCAGTTCTTC CASRPVDRADEQFF
TRBJ1-2 TRBV9 NA NA TGTGCCAGCAGCGTAGGGGGGGAAGACTATGGCTACACCTTC CASSVGGEDYGYTF
TRBJ2-2 TRBV6-5 NA NA TGTGCCAGCAGTTACGGCAGGGGTACCGGGGAGCTGTTTTTT CASSYGRGTGELFF
TRBJ2-3 TRBV5-1 few NA TGCGCCAGCAGCTTTGACAGGCGCCAAGATACGCAGTATTTT CASSFDRRQDTQYF
TRBJ2-7 TRBV7-2 few NA TGTGCCAGCACCCAGGCAGGACAGTCCTACGAGCAGTACTTC CASTQAGQSYEQYF
TRBJ2-1 TRBV5-1 few TRBD2 TGCGCCAGCAGCCACAGATTGAACGCGGGGGTGCCGTACAATGAGCAGTTCTTC CASSHRLNAGVPYNEQFF
TRBJ2-5 TRBV27 many NA TGTGCCAGCAGTTTAATCGGGACCACAAGCGGAGAGACCCAGTACTTC CASSLIGTTSGETQYF
TRBJ2-1 TRBV5-1 many NA TGCGCCAGCAGCGTCACGGGACTCCGGAGCTATGAGCAGTTCTTC CASSVTGLRSYEQFF
TRBJ1-2 TRBV5-1 few NA TGCGCCAGCAACTTGCGCCCCCAGGCTAACTATGGCTACACCTTC CASNLRPQANYGYTF
TRBJ1-6 TRBV2 NA NA TGTGCCAGCTCTGCCGTACAGGGACTCTCCTATAATTCACCCCTCCACTTT CASSAVQGLSYNSPLHF
TRBJ2-3 TRBV24-1 few NA TGTGCCACCAGTGCATACACAGATACGCAGTATTTT CATSAYTDTQYF
TRBJ2-2 TRBV28 NA NA TGTGCCAGCAGCTACGACAGGGTTGGGAGCGGGGGGCTGTTTTTT CASSYDRVGSGGLFF
TRBJ2-3 TRBV7-3 few NA TGTGCCAGCAGCCGGACTGGGGTCGGGGATACGCAGTATTTT CASSRTGVGDTQYF
TRBJ1-1 TRBV20-1 NA TRBD1 TGCAGTGCTACAAATTTCAACAGGGGACCCACTGAAGCTTTCTTT CSATNFNRGPTEAFF
TRBJ2-2 TRBV6-1 NA TRBD2 TGTGCCAGCGTGGGGGGGGTCACCGGGGAGCTGTTTTTT CASVGGVTGELFF
TRBJ2-5 TRBV18 NA NA TGTGCCAGCTCACCGAGGGTAGGGGAAGAGACCCAGTACTTC CASSPRVGEETQYF
TRBJ1-4 TRBV9 NA TRBD1 TGTGCCAGCAGCTTTACCGGGACAGGGAATGAAAAACTGTTTTTT CASSFTGTGNEKLFF
TRBJ2-1 TRBV4-1 NA NA TGCGCCAGCAGCCACACTACCGGGACCAAGAATGAGCAGTTCTTC CASSHTTGTKNEQFF
TRBJ2-2 TRBV3-1 NA TRBD1 TGTGCCAGCAGCCACTCGGACAGGAGTGCCGGGGAGCTGTTTTTT CASSHSDRSAGELFF
TRBJ1-2 TRBV18 few NA TGTGCCAGCTCACCAGTGCAGGGAGCAAACTATGGCTACACCTTC CASSPVQGANYGYTF
TRBJ1-1 TRBV6-4 NA NA TGTGCCAGCAGTCGGACGGCAGCACCCCCCACTGAAGCTTTCTTT CASSRTAAPPTEAFF
TRBJ2-5 TRBV10-3 many NA TGTGCCAGTGGGACATATCAAGAGACCCAGTACTTC CASGTYQETQYF
TRBJ2-1 TRBV4-3 few TRBD1 TGCGCCAGCAGCCAAGATCGACAGGGAGTTGGTCTGTCCTACAATGAGCAGTTCTTC CASSQDRQGVGLSYNEQFF
TRBJ2-1 TRBV7-3 NA NA TGTGCCAGCAGCTTAAGAGGGGGGCCAAGGAATGAGCAGTTCTTC CASSLRGGPRNEQFF
TRBJ2-4 TRBV6-6 NA NA TGTGCCAGCAGTTGGGGCAGGGACATTCAGTACTTC CASSWGRDIQYF
TRBJ2-3 TRBV29-1 many NA TGCAGCGTTGAATGGCAAGGGGTAGATACGCAGTATTTT CSVEWQGVDTQYF
TRBJ2-7 TRBV7-8 NA TRBD2 TGTGCCAGCAGCCCCTGGGCGGGGGTGGGCGAGCAGTACTTC CASSPWAGVGEQYF
TRBJ2-6 TRBV5-1 NA NA TGCGCCAGCAAGTTCCTCTCGAGTTCTGGGGCCAACGTCCTGACTTTC CASKFLSSSGANVLTF
TRBJ1-1 TRBV28 few TRBD1 TGTGCCAGCAGTACATGGACAGGGAGGCCTGAAGCTTTCTTT CASSTWTGRPEAFF
TRBJ1-4 TRBV6-2/TRBV6-3 few NA TGTGCCAGCAGCCCGGGGCCGGCTAATGAAAAACTGTTTTTT CASSPGPANEKLFF
TRBJ2-3 TRBV5-1 NA NA TGCGCCAGCACCCAAGCGACACAGACGGCAGATACGCAGTATTTT CASTQATQTADTQYF
TRBJ1-3 TRBV29-1 NA NA TGCAGCGTTGCCGCAAGGCTCGGAAACACCATATATTTT CSVAARLGNTIYF
TRBJ2-7 TRBV20-1 NA NA TGCAGTGCTAGAGAGGCTAGCTACGAGCAGTACTTC CSAREASYEQYF